Below are 22 T cell receptor beta chains sequenced from a single sample in a study of response to subunit inactivated influenza vaccine. MiXCR, applied by TCRdb to the RT-PCR reads, yields one record per CDR3 protein. The sample includes hundreds of thousands of distinct CDR3 sequences, about 14% of them seen just once. The sequencing here drew on PBMCs from blood, taken 14 to 15 days before vaccination. All receptors come from a man between 50 and 59 years old who received an inactivated influenza vaccine.

The table lists this clonotype with a few counts. This rearrangement joins TRBV20-1 to TRBJ2-7, with D possibly TRBD1 on 5 matching bases. V was clipped by 1 base and J by 5 bases, with 18 bases between them. This CDR3 region has 15 residues. The germline V gene has CDR1 DFQATT and CDR2 SNEGSKA (reference sequence). The CDR3 sequence is CSARAGLGAGHEQYF. The CDR3, as DNA: TGCAGTGCTAGAGCCGGGCTTGGGGCAGGGCACGAGCAGTACTTC.

The V and J genes are TRBV29-1 and TRBJ2-1, with 9 bases lining up with TRBD2. Germline V CDR1 and CDR2: SQVTM, ANQGSEA. V dropped 3 bases and J dropped 5; count of bases not matched to a gene: 5. The CDR3 has 14 amino acids. The CDR3 is CSVEPRGGNNEQFF. CDR3 DNA sequence: TGCAGCGTTGAGCCGCGGGGGGGAAACAATGAGCAGTTCTTC.

With respect to this clonotype: Germline and junction disagree at one end, which may indicate a read error. The genes are TRBV4-2 and TRBJ1-2, with D possibly being TRBD1 (6 bases). Germline CDR1 LGHNA, CDR2 YNFKEQ. This CDR3 comprises 16 residues. CDR3 amino acids: CARSQDVVSGAYGYTF. CDR3 DNA sequence: TGTGCCAGAAGCCAAGACGTTGTGTCGGGGGCTTATGGCTACACCTTC.

This clonotype has just a few counts. V and J are TRBV7-8 and TRBJ1-6; the D gene is possibly TRBD1 (5 bases). The CDR3 spans 15 residues. The germline CDR1 and CDR2 sequences are SGHVS and FQNEAQ. The V and J ends lost 5 bases and 8 bases respectively, with 16 bases between them. Here the CDR3 DNA reads TGTGCCAGCAGCCCCTCGCCAGGGAGGGATTCACCCCTCCACTTT. As protein: CASSPSPGRDSPLHF.

This clonotype was seen a handful of times. DNA for the CDR3: TGCGCCAGCAGCCAAACGGGGGTGGCCGGGGAGCTGTTTTTT. This translates into CASSQTGVAGELFF. This chain links TRBV4-1 with TRBJ2-2; D perhaps matches TRBD2 (6 bases). Germline CDR1 and CDR2: MGHRA and YSYEKL. The CDR3 extends over 14 amino acids. V lost 2 bases to trimming and J lost 6 bases, with 10 bases between them.

This sequence joins TRBV6-1 and TRBJ1-5, with D uncertain. In germline, CDR1 is MNHNS, CDR2 SASEGT. V was shortened by 7 bases and J by 0 bases, with 10 bases between the two germline ends. The CDR3 spans 14 residues. The CDR3 DNA reads TGTGCCAGCAAATGGCGGAATAGCAATCAGCCCCAGCATTTT. This sequence encodes CASKWRNSNQPQHF.

CDR3: CSAIVNRGNQPQHF. CDR3 DNA: TGCAGTGCAATTGTTAACAGGGGCAATCAGCCCCAGCATTTT. J is TRBJ1-5 and V is TRBV20-1, with a possible D match to TRBD1 (6 bases). CDR1 and CDR2 from the germline V gene are DFQATT and SNEGSKA (reference sequence). The CDR3 extends over 14 amino acids. V was shortened by 6 bases and J by 2 bases, with 14 bases between the two germline ends.

J is TRBJ2-7 and V is TRBV20-1, with TRBD1 identical over 11 bases. Germline CDR1 is DFQATT and CDR2 is SNEGSKA (reference sequence). The CDR3 has 16 residues. The J segment lost 4 bases and the V segment lost 0 bases, leaving 8 bases of the junction unmatched. The CDR3 sequence: CSARDARGTGGYEQYF. In DNA form, the CDR3 reads TGCAGTGCTAGAGATGCCCGCGGGACAGGGGGATACGAGCAGTACTTC.

This clonotype was counted ten times or more. The V call is TRBV5-1, the J call TRBJ2-2; D uncertain. V lost 0 bases and J 7 bases, leaving 7 bases between the germline ends. In germline, CDR1 is SGHRS, CDR2 YFSETQ. The CDR3 has 13 amino acids. DNA for the CDR3: TGCGCCAGCAGCTTGGCAGATGACGGGGAGCTGTTTTTT. It specifies CASSLADDGELFF.

The table lists this clonotype with a few counts. The rearrangement links TRBV28 to TRBJ2-5; weak D call: TRBD1 (5 bases). Trimming removed 6 bases at V and 0 bases at J, with 11 bases between. Per the germline V gene, CDR1 is MDHEN and CDR2 is SYDVKM. The CDR3 spans 14 residues. DNA for the CDR3: TGTGCCAGCAGGTCGACAGTTTACCAAGAGACCCAGTACTTC. Protein: CASRSTVYQETQYF.

This chain uses TRBV20-1 with TRBJ2-3; D not resolved. Per the germline V gene, CDR1 is DFQATT and CDR2 is SNEGSKA (reference sequence). Trimming removed 1 base at V and 0 bases at J, with 8 bases between. The CDR3 has 14 amino acids. The CDR3 DNA follows: TGCAGTGCTAGAGGGGCTGATAGCACAGATACGCAGTATTTT. This codes for CSARGADSTDTQYF.

V usage is TRBV3-1 and J usage is TRBJ2-1, with D unresolved. CDR3 size: 17 residues. Germline V lookup: CDR1 LGHDT, CDR2 YNNKEL (reference sequence). The V end was cut by 4 bases, the J end by 8 bases, with 24 bases between. The CDR3 loop reads CASSPDSPPRSSYEQFF. The CDR3 region has the DNA TGTGCCAGCAGCCCAGACTCCCCTCCTCGATCGTCCTATGAGCAGTTCTTC.

This clonotype was detected many times. The V gene is TRBV6-1, the J gene TRBJ1-4; D not resolved. The CDR3 runs to 14 residues. V lost 5 bases and J lost 0, with 7 bases in between. Germline V gene sequence: CDR1 MNHNS, CDR2 SASEGT. As DNA, the CDR3 is TGTGCCAGCAGTCTTCAACCAACTAATGAAAAACTGTTTTTT. Its protein product is CASSLQPTNEKLFF.

The chain uses TRBV7-2 and TRBJ2-7, with a tentative D call TRBD1 (6 bases). Germline CDR1 is SGHTA and CDR2 is FQGNSA. The CDR3 has 14 amino acids. Trimming left V 5 bases short and J 4 bases short, with 15 bases between. For the CDR3, the DNA is TGTGCCAGCAGCAGTCAGACAGGTTATTACGAGCAGTACTTC. Amino acid sequence: CASSSQTGYYEQYF.

Ten or more counts support this clonotype. J is TRBJ2-7 and V is TRBV10-3; unclear D gene. The V gene's germline CDR1 is ENHRY and CDR2 SYGVKD. The CDR3 sequence is 15 residues long. Trimming cost V 3 bases and J 0 bases, with 12 bases left between them. In nucleotides, the CDR3 is TGTGCCATCAGTGATGTTAGCCTTAGCTCCTACGAGCAGTACTTC. Translated, it gives CAISDVSLSSYEQYF.

There are a few counts of this clonotype. The rearrangement links TRBV7-9 to TRBJ2-1; 8 nucleotides agree with TRBD1. CDR1 SEHNR and CDR2 FQNEAQ come from the germline V gene (reference sequence). This CDR3 spans 14 amino acids. With V trimmed by 5 bases and J by 4 bases, 4 bases remained unmatched. CDR3 sequence: CASSKDRAYNEQFF. CDR3 nucleotide sequence: TGTGCCAGCAGCAAGGACAGGGCTTACAATGAGCAGTTCTTC.

This clonotype has just a few counts. The V gene is TRBV5-1, the J gene TRBJ1-1, with 7 positions matching TRBD1. The V gene's germline CDR1 is SGHRS and CDR2 YFSETQ. CDR3 length: 13 amino acids. V was clipped by 4 bases and J by 5 bases; unmatched bases: 5. The CDR3 DNA sequence: TGCGCCAGCAGCCAGAGGGGGCGAACTGAAGCTTTCTTT. Translating it yields CASSQRGRTEAFF.

In nucleotides, the CDR3 is TGTGCCAGCACCCCACCCTATCCCCCCATGGACAGGGCAAACGAGCAGTACTTC. This sequence encodes CASTPPYPPMDRANEQYF. The rearrangement links TRBV28 to TRBJ2-7, with 8 positions matching TRBD1. The CDR3 sequence is 18 residues long. Unmatched junction bases numbered 22, after V lost 7 bases and J lost 5 bases. Germline values: CDR1 MDHEN, CDR2 SYDVKM.

This clonotype was recorded only once. This chain joins TRBV5-1 and TRBJ2-2; D ambiguous. Looked up from germline, CDR1 is SGHRS and CDR2 is YFSETQ. The V and J ends lost 6 bases and 13 bases respectively, with 22 bases between them. CDR3 length equals 14 residues. The CDR3 coding sequence is TGCGCCAGCACCGCCGTCCAGACGACCGGATCGCTGTTTTTT. It encodes CASTAVQTTGSLFF.

The rearrangement links TRBV5-5 to TRBJ2-1; D is unresolved. This CDR3 contains 12 residues. V lost 4 bases, J lost 6 bases, and 8 bases lay in between. Germline loops: CDR1 SGHKS, CDR2 YYEKEE (reference sequence). This CDR3 reads CASSAPGNEQFF. The CDR3 DNA reads as TGTGCCAGCAGCGCCCCGGGCAATGAGCAGTTCTTC.

V usage is TRBV7-9 and J usage is TRBJ2-5; weak D call: TRBD1 (5 bases). The germline V gene has CDR1 SEHNR and CDR2 FQNEAQ (reference sequence). CDR3 length: 16 amino acids. The V and J ends lost 5 bases and 5 bases respectively, with 21 bases between them. The CDR3 DNA reads TGTGCCAGCAGCCGCCGGGCCACAGGTTTTCTCGAGACCCAGTACTTC. Translation: CASSRRATGFLETQYF.

This clonotype turned up a few times. The chain carries TRBV5-1 and TRBJ2-3; D uncertain. This CDR3 has 14 amino acids. CDR1 SGHRS and CDR2 YFSETQ come from the germline V gene. Trimming took 0 bases from V and 5 from J, leaving 10 bases between them. This CDR3 is CASSLAGREDTQYF. As DNA, the CDR3 is TGCGCCAGCAGCTTGGCCGGAAGGGAAGATACGCAGTATTTT.